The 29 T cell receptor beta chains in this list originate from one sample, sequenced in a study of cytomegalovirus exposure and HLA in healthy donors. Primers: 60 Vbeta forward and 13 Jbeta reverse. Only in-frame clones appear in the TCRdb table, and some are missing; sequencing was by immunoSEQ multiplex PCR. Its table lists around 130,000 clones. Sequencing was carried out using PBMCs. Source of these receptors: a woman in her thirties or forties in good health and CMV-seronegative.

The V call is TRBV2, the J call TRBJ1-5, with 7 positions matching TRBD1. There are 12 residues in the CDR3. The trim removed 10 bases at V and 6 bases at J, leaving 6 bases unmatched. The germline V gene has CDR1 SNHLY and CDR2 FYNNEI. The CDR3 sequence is CATSTGAQPQHF. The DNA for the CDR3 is TGTGCCACGTCAACAGGGGCTCAGCCCCAGCATTTT.

The DNA of the CDR3 is TGTGCCAGTAGTCCTGGACAGGGACCCTACGAGCAGTACTTC. It yields the protein CASSPGQGPYEQYF. V is TRBV19 and J is TRBJ2-7; 8 bases align to TRBD1. The CDR3 covers 14 residues. In germline, CDR1 is LNHDA, CDR2 SQIVND (reference sequence). With V trimmed by 5 bases and J by 2 bases, 5 bases remained unmatched.

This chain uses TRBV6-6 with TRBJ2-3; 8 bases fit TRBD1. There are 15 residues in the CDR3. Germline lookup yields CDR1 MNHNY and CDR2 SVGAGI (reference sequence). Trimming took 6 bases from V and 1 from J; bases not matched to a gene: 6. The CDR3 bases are TGTGCCAGCAGACCCAGGGGGCGAGGCACAGATACGCAGTATTTT. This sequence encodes CASRPRGRGTDTQYF.

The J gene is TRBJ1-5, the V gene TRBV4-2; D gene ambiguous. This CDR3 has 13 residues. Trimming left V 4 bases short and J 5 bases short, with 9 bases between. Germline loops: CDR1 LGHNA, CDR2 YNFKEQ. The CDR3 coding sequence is TGTGCCAGCAGCCCTTCGGGGTATCAGCCCCAGCATTTT. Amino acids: CASSPSGYQPQHF.

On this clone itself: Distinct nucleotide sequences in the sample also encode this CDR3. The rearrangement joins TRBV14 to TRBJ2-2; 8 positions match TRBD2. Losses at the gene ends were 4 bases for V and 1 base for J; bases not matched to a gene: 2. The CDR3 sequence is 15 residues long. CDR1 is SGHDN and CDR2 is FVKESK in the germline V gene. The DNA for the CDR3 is TGTGCCAGCAGCCGTAGCGGGGTGAACACCGGGGAGCTGTTTTTT. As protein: CASSRSGVNTGELFF.

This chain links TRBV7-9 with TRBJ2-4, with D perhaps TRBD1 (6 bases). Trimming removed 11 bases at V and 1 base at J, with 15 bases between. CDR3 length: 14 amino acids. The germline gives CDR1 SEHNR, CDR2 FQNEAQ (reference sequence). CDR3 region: CASTGQGAKNIQYF. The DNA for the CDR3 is TGTGCCTCTACAGGGCAGGGGGCCAAAAACATTCAGTACTTC.

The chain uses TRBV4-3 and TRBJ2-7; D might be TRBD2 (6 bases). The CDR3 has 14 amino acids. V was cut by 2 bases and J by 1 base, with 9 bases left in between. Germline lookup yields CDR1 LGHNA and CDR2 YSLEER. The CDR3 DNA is TGCGCCAGCAGCCAACAGGGAGGATCCTACGAGCAGTACTTC. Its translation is CASSQQGGSYEQYF.

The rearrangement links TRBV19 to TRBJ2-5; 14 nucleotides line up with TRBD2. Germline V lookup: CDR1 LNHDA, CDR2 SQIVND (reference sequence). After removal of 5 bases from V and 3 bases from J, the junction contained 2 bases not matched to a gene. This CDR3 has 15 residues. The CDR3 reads CASSSGLAGEETQYF. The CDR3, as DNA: TGTGCCAGTAGTTCGGGACTAGCGGGGGAAGAGACCCAGTACTTC. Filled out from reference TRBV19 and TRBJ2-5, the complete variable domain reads DGGITQSPKYLFRKEGQNVTLSCEQNLNHDAMYWYRQDPGQGLRLIYYSQIVNDFQKGDIAEGYSVSREKKESFPLTVTSAQKNPTAFYLCASSSGLAGEETQYFGPGTRLLVL.

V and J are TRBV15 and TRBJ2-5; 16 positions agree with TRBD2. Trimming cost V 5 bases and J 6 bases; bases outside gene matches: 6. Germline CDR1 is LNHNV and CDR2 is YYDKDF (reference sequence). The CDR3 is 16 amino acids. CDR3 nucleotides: TGTGCCACCAGCGGGGGACTAGCGGGGGGGCTTAAGACCCAGTACTTC. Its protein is CATSGGLAGGLKTQYF.

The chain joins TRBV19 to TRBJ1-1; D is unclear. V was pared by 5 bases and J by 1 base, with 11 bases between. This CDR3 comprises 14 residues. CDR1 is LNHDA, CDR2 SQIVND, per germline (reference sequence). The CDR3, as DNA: TGTGCCAGTAGTCTCTATCGGGGGAACACTGAAGCTTTCTTT. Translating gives CASSLYRGNTEAFF.

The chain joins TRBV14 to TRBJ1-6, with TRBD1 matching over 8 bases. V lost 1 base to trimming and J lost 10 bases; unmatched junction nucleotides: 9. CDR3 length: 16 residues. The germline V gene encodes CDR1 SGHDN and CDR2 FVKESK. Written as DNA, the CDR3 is TGTGCCAGCAGCCAAGGGGACAGGAGTTTTGGCTCACCCCTCCACTTT. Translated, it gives CASSQGDRSFGSPLHF. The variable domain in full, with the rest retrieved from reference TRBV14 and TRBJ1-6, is EAGVTQFPSHSVIEKGQTVTLRCDPISGHDNLYWYRRVMGKEIKFLLHFVKESKQDESGMPNNRFLAERTGGTYSTLKVQPAELEDSGVYFCASSQGDRSFGSPLHFGNGTRLTVT.

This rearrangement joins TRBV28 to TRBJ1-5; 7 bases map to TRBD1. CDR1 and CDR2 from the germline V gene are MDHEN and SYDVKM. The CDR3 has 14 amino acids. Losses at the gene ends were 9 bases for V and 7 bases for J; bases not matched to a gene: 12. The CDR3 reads CASERGRGWQPQHF. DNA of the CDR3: TGTGCCAGTGAAAGGGGCAGGGGGTGGCAGCCCCAGCATTTT. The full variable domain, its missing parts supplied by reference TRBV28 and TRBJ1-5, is DVKVTQSSRYLVKRTGEKVFLECVQDMDHENMFWYRQDPGLGLRLIYFSYDVKMKEKGDIPEGYSVSREKKERFSLILESASTNQTSMYLCASERGRGWQPQHFGDGTRLSIL.

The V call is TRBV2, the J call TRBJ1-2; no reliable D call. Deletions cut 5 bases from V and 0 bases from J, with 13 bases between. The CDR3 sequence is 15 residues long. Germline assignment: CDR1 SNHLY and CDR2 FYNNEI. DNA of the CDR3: TGTGCCAGCAGTCGAACAGCCCTGGCTAACTATGGCTACACCTTC. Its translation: CASSRTALANYGYTF.

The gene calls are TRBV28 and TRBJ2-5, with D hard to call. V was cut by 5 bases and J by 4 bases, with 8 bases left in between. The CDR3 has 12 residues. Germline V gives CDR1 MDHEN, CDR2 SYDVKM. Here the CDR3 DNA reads TGTGCCAGCAGTGTTTCTAGAGAGACCCAGTACTTC. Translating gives CASSVSRETQYF.

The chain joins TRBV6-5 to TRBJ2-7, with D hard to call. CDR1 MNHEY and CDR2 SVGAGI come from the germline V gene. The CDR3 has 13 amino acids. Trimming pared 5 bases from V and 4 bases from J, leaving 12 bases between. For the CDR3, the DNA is TGTGCCAGCAGTGCCCCAGGCACTTACGAGCAGTACTTC. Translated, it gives CASSAPGTYEQYF.

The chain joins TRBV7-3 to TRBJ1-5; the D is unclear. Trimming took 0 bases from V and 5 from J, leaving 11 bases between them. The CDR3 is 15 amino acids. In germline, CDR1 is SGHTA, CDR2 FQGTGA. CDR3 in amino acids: CASSLTRRIDQPQHF. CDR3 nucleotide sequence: TGTGCCAGCAGCTTAACCAGGCGTATAGATCAGCCCCAGCATTTT.

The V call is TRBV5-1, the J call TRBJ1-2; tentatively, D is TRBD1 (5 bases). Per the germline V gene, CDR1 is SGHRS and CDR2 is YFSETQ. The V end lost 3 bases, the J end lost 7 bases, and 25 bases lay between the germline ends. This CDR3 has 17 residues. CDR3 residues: CASSSPGGVKRRSGYTF. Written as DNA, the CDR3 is TGCGCCAGCAGCTCTCCGGGGGGGGTGAAGCGAAGGTCTGGCTACACCTTC.

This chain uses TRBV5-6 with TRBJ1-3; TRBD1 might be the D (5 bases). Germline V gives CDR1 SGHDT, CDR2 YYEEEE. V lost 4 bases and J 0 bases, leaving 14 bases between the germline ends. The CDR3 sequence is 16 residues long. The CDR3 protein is CASSTPGLNSGNTIYF. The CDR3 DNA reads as TGTGCCAGCAGCACCCCGGGACTCAACTCTGGAAACACCATATATTTT.

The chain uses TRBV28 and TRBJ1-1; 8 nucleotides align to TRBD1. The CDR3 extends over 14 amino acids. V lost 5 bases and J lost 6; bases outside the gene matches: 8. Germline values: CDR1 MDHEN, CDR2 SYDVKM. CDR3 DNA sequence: TGTGCCAGCAGTCTTACAGGGGGGTGGCCTGAAGCTTTCTTT. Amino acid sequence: CASSLTGGWPEAFF.

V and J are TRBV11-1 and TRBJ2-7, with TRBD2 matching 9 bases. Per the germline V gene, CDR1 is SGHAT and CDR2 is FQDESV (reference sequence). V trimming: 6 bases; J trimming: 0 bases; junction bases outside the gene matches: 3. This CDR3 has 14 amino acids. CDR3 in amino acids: CASSLAGLSYEQYF. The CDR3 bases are TGTGCCAGCAGTCTAGCGGGACTCTCCTACGAGCAGTACTTC.

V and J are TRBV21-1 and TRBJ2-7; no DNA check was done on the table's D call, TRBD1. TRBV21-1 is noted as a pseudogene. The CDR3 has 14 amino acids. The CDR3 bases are TGTGCCAGCAGCCATAATGACAGAAGCTACGAGCAGTACGTC. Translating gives CASSHNDRSYEQYV.

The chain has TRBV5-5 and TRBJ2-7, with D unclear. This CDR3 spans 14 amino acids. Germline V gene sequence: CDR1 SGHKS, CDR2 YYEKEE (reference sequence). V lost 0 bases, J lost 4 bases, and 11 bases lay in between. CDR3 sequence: CASSLDWALYEQYF. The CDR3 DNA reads TGTGCCAGCAGCTTGGACTGGGCCCTTTACGAGCAGTACTTC.

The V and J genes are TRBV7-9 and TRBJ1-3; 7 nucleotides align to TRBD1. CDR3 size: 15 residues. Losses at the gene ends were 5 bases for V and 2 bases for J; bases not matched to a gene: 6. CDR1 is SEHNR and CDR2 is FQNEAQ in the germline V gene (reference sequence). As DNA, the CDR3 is TGTGCCAGCAGCCCCGCGGGACAGCCTGGAAACACCATATATTTT. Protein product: CASSPAGQPGNTIYF.

The CDR3 protein is CASKEGGGPQHF. In DNA form, the CDR3 reads TGTGCCAGCAAAGAGGGCGGTGGGCCCCAGCATTTT. The chain employs TRBV28 and TRBJ1-5; D unclear. This CDR3 contains 12 residues. Germline V gene sequence: CDR1 MDHEN, CDR2 SYDVKM. Deletions cut 7 bases from V and 9 bases from J, with 13 bases between.

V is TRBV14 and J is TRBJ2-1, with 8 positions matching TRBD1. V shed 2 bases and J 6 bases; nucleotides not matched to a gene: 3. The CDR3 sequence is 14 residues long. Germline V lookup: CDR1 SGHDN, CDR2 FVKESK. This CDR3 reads CASSQLDRGNEQFF. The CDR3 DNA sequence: TGTGCCAGCAGCCAACTCGACAGGGGCAATGAGCAGTTCTTC. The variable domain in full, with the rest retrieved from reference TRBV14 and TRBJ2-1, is EAGVTQFPSHSVIEKGQTVTLRCDPISGHDNLYWYRRVMGKEIKFLLHFVKESKQDESGMPNNRFLAERTGGTYSTLKVQPAELEDSGVYFCASSQLDRGNEQFFGPGTRLTVL.

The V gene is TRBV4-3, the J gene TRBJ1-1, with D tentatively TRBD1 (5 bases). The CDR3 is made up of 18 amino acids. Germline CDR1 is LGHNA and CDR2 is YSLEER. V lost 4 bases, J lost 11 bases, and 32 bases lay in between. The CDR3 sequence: CASSPSGAPRASQRNAFF. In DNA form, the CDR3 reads TGCGCCAGCAGCCCAAGTGGTGCCCCCAGGGCCTCCCAGAGGAATGCTTTCTTT.

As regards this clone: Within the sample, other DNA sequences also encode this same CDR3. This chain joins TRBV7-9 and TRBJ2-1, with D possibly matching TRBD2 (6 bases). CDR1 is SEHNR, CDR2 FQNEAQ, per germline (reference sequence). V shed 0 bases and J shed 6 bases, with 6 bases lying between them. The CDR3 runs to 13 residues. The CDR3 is CASSLAGGNEQFF. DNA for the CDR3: TGTGCCAGCAGCTTAGCGGGGGGCAATGAGCAGTTCTTC.

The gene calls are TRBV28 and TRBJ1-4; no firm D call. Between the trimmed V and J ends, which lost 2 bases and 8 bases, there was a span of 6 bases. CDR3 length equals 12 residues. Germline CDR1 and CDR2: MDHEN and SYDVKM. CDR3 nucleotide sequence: TGTGCCAGCAGTTTAATTCGGGAAAAACTGTTTTTT. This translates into CASSLIREKLFF.

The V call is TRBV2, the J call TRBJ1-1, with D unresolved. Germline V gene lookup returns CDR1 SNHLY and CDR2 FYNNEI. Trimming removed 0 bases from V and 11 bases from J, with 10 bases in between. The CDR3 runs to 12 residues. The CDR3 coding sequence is TGTGCCAGCAGTGAAGCATCCGAGGTGGCTTTCTTT. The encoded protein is CASSEASEVAFF.